Each of the 15 T cell receptor beta chains below was sequenced from the same sample in a study of CD4 T cells in relation to SARS-CoV-2 and coronaviruses. Which antigens these TCRs recognize remains unknown. The method was immunoSEQ multiplex PCR; TCRdb's version includes in-frame clones alone and lacks a portion of them. The sample comprises 15,000 to 20,000 clones, over 60% of which are singletons, and roughly a tenth rests with the top ten. The unexposed donors gave CD4+ T cells in about 2011-2018, prior to COVID-19. The cells were cultured for less than twelve days before CD4+ T cells were isolated. The sample was CD4+ T cells from PBMCs, cultured in vitro. The receptors derive from a human donor in good health.

The rearrangement links TRBV5-1 to TRBJ1-2; no definite D call. CDR3 size: 14 residues. V shed 0 bases and J shed 1 base, with 7 bases lying between them. Germline V gene sequence: CDR1 SGHRS, CDR2 YFSETQ. CDR3 in DNA: TGCGCCAGCAGCTTGGGTGGTGGTAACTATGGCTACACCTTC. Translated: CASSLGGGNYGYTF.

This clone has only a few counts. The chain employs TRBV7-9 and TRBJ2-2; D gene ambiguous. The V gene lost 4 bases and the J gene lost 13 bases, with 10 bases spanning the gap. The CDR3 is 11 residues long. From germline, CDR1 is SEHNR and CDR2 FQNEAQ (reference sequence). The CDR3 is CASSWRPGLFF. The CDR3 DNA reads TGTGCCAGCAGCTGGCGCCCAGGGCTGTTTTTT.

The table lists this clone with a count of one. The V gene is TRBV6-5, the J gene TRBJ2-7; TRBD2 agrees at 11 bases. V trimming: 6 bases; J trimming: 0 bases; junction bases outside the gene matches: 4. The CDR3 is 15 residues long. The germline V gene has CDR1 MNHEY and CDR2 SVGAGI. The CDR3 protein is CASSPGTSGSYEQYF. The CDR3 nucleotides read TGTGCCAGCAGCCCCGGGACTAGCGGCTCCTACGAGCAGTACTTC.

This chain uses TRBV7-2 with TRBJ1-2; D not resolved. V dropped 7 bases and J dropped 1 base, with 7 bases sitting between them. Germline loops: CDR1 SGHTA, CDR2 FQGNSA. There are 12 residues in the CDR3. The CDR3 sequence is CASTADNYGYTF. CDR3 coding DNA: TGTGCCAGCACTGCCGATAACTATGGCTACACCTTC.

The chain joins TRBV11-2 to TRBJ2-7, with D possibly matching TRBD1 (5 bases). The germline V and J ends were trimmed by 4 bases and 7 bases, with 17 bases remaining between them. The V gene's germline CDR1 is SGHAT and CDR2 FQNNGV. The CDR3 extends over 14 amino acids. CDR3 DNA sequence: TGTGCCAGCAGCTCAACCCTCCAGGGTTTAGAGCAGTACTTC. Protein product: CASSSTLQGLEQYF.

The rearrangement uses TRBV4-1 and TRBJ1-6; D possibly corresponds to TRBD1 (5 bases). Per the germline V gene, CDR1 is MGHRA and CDR2 is YSYEKL. V lost 0 bases to trimming and J lost 4 bases, with 16 bases between them. The CDR3 contains 18 residues. This chain's CDR3 is CASSQDRRENIYNSPLHF. The CDR3, as DNA: TGCGCCAGCAGCCAAGATCGCAGGGAGAATATTTATAATTCACCCCTCCACTTT.

The gene calls are TRBV10-1 and TRBJ2-2; 10 nucleotides agree with TRBD2. J was trimmed by 4 bases and V by 4 bases; bases with no gene match: 0. The germline V gene has CDR1 WNHNN and CDR2 SYGVQD (reference sequence). The CDR3 has 14 residues. This CDR3 is CASSGLAGTGELFF. For the CDR3, the DNA is TGCGCCAGCAGTGGACTAGCGGGCACCGGGGAGCTGTTTTTT.

The J gene is TRBJ2-5, the V gene TRBV7-2; 10 positions match TRBD2. V was pared by 1 base and J by 9 bases, with 14 bases of the junction left unmatched. The CDR3 covers 17 residues. Germline V gene data show CDR1 as SGHTA and CDR2 as FQGNSA. The CDR3, as DNA: TGTGCCAGCAGCTTAGGAGGCCCAGCGGGGGGGAGGGTGGCCCAGTACTTC. Translating gives CASSLGGPAGGRVAQYF.

The V gene is TRBV6-2 or TRBV6-3, the J gene TRBJ2-1; D is perhaps TRBD2 (6 bases). Germline CDR1 is MNHEY and CDR2 is SVGEGT. The CDR3 sequence is 16 residues long. V was shortened by 6 bases and J by 6 bases, with 21 bases between the two germline ends. The CDR3 DNA sequence: TGTGCCAGCAGCAATACACCGAGTGCGGGATGCAATGAGCAGTTCTTC. It is translated as CASSNTPSAGCNEQFF.

CDR3 sequence (DNA): TGTGCCAGCAGTACAGGCCGGGACAGAAATTCACCCCTCCACTTT. Its protein product is CASSTGRDRNSPLHF. V usage is TRBV6-2 or TRBV6-3 and J usage is TRBJ1-6; 7 bases are a match to TRBD1. The CDR3 consists of 15 residues. Germline trimming cut 5 bases from V and 7 bases from J; bases unmatched to any gene: 8. Per germline, CDR1 MNHEY and CDR2 SVGEGT.

The chain combines TRBV7-8 with TRBJ2-5, with 7 bases lining up with TRBD2. Trimming removed 0 bases from V and 5 bases from J; junction bases left unmatched: 3. The germline CDR1 and CDR2 sequences are SGHVS and FQNEAQ. The CDR3 loop spans 14 amino acids. The DNA of the CDR3 is TGTGCCAGCAGCTTAGCGGGAGGGCCGGAGACCCAGTACTTC. This encodes CASSLAGGPETQYF. The full variable domain, with the rest looked up from reference TRBV7-8 and TRBJ2-5, is GAGVSQSPRYKVAKRGQDVALRCDPISGHVSLFWYQQALGQGPEFLTYFQNEAQLDKSGLPSDRFFAERPEGSVSTLKIQRTQQEDSAVYLCASSLAGGPETQYFGPGTRLLVL.

This clone appeared once. This chain uses TRBV4-2 with TRBJ2-7, with D maybe TRBD2 (6 bases). V dropped 0 bases and J dropped 4 bases, with 16 bases sitting between them. Germline V gene sequence: CDR1 LGHNA, CDR2 YNFKEQ. This CDR3 is 16 amino acids long. The CDR3 here is CASSQDEAAGRYEQYF. DNA for the CDR3: TGTGCCAGCAGCCAAGATGAGGCAGCGGGCCGATACGAGCAGTACTTC.

The CDR3 reads CASSRTSGRNGQETQYF. CDR3 nucleotides: TGTGCCAGCAGCCGGACTAGCGGGAGAAATGGGCAAGAGACCCAGTACTTC. This sequence joins TRBV5-4 and TRBJ2-5, with 13 bases identical to TRBD2. Germline-derived CDR1 and CDR2 are SGHNT and YYREEE (reference sequence). This CDR3 has 17 residues. The V segment lost 4 bases and the J segment 2 bases; nucleotides outside the gene matches: 8.

The chain links TRBV7-8 to TRBJ2-4; D is undetermined. From germline, CDR1 is SGHVS and CDR2 FQNEAQ. V was cut by 5 bases and J by 0 bases, with 14 bases left in between. The length of the CDR3 is 16 residues. CDR3 amino acids: CASSPSRVLAKNIQYF. The CDR3 nucleotides read TGTGCCAGCAGCCCGAGCCGGGTCCTAGCCAAAAACATTCAGTACTTC.

V usage is TRBV11-2 and J usage is TRBJ1-4, with D uncertain. The V gene lost 2 bases and the J gene lost 0 bases, with 4 bases spanning the gap. There are 14 residues in the CDR3. Per germline, CDR1 SGHAT and CDR2 FQNNGV. The CDR3 region has the DNA TGTGCCAGCAGCTTAAACCCAACTAATGAAAAACTGTTTTTT. Amino acids: CASSLNPTNEKLFF.